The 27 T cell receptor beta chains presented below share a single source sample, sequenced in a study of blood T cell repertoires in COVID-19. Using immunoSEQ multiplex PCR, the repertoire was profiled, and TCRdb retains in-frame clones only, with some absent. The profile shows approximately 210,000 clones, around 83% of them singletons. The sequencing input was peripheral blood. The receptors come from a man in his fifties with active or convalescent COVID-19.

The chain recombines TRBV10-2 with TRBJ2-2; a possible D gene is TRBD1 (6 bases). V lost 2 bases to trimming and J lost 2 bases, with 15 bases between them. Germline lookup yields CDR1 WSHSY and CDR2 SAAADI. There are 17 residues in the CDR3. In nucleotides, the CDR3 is TGCGCCAGCAGTGAGCGAACCGGGACACTCAACACCGGGGAGCTGTTTTTT. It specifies CASSERTGTLNTGELFF.

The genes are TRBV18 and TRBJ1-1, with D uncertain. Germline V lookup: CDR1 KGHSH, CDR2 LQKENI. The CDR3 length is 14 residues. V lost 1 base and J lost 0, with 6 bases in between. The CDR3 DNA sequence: TGTGCCAGCTCACCACTAACGGTGAACACTGAAGCTTTCTTT. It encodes CASSPLTVNTEAFF.

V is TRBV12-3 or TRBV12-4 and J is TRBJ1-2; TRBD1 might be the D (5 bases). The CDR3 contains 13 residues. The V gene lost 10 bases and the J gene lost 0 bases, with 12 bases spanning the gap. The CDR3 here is CATSRASNYGYTF. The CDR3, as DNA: TGTGCCACCAGCAGGGCTTCTAACTATGGCTACACCTTC.

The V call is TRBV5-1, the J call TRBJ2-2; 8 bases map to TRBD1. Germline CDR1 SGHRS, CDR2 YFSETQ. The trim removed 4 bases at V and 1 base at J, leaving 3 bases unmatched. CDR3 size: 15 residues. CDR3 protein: CASSGGQGNTGELFF. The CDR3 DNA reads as TGCGCCAGCAGCGGAGGACAGGGGAACACCGGGGAGCTGTTTTTT. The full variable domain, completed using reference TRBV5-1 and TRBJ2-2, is KAGVTQTPRYLIKTRGQQVTLSCSPISGHRSVSWYQQTPGQGLQFLFEYFSETQRNKGNFPGRFSGRQFSNSRSEMNVSTLELGDSALYLCASSGGQGNTGELFFGEGSRLTVL.

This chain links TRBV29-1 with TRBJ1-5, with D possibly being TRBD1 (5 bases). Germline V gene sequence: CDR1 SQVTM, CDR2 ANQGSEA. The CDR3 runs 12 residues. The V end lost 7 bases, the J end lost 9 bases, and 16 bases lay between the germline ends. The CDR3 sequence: CSAGGDRGPQHF. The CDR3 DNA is TGCAGCGCCGGGGGGGATCGAGGGCCCCAGCATTTT.

The CDR3 protein is CASIQGVFMNTEAFF. The CDR3 DNA is TGTGCCAGCATTCAGGGGGTTTTTATGAACACTGAAGCTTTCTTT. The V and J genes are TRBV2 and TRBJ1-1; 7 positions agree with TRBD1. The V gene's germline CDR1 is SNHLY and CDR2 FYNNEI. Trimming cost V 7 bases and J 0 bases; bases outside gene matches: 8. The CDR3 runs 15 residues.

CDR3 nucleotide sequence: TGCAGCGTTGCTGATGGGAGGGCTGAAGCTTTCTTT. Protein sequence: CSVADGRAEAFF. The chain uses TRBV29-1 and TRBJ1-1; D is undetermined. Per the germline V gene, CDR1 is SQVTM and CDR2 is ANQGSEA. The CDR3 has 12 amino acids. V was pared by 4 bases and J by 6 bases, with 12 bases between. Full variable domain (outside the CDR3, taken from reference TRBV29-1 and TRBJ1-1): SAVISQKPSRDICQRGTSLTIQCQVDSQVTMMFWYRQQPGQSLTLIATANQGSEATYESGFVIDKFPISRPNLTFSTLTVSNMSPEDSSIYLCSVADGRAEAFFGQGTRLTVV.

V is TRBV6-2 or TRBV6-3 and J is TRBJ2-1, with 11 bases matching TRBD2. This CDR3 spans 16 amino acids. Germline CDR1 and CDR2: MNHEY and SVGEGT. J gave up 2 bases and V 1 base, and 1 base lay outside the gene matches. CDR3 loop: CASSYLAGGPYNEQFF. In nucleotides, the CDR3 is TGTGCCAGCAGTTACTTAGCGGGAGGGCCCTACAATGAGCAGTTCTTC.

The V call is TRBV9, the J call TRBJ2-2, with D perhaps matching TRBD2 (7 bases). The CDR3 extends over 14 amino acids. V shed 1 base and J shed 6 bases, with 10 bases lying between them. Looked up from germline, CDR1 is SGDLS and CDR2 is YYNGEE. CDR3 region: CASSVSGGPGELFF. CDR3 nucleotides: TGTGCCAGCAGCGTATCGGGGGGCCCCGGGGAGCTGTTTTTT.

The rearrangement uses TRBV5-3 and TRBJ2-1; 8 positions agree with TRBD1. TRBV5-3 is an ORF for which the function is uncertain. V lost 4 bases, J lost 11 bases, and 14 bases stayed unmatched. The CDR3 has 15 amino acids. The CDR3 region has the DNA TGTGCCAGAAGCCTCCGGGACAGGAGGATGGGGAAGCAGTTCTTC. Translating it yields CARSLRDRRMGKQFF.

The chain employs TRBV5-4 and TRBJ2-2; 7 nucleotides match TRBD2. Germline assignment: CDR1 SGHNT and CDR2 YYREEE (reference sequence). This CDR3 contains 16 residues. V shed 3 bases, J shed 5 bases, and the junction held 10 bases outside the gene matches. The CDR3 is CASSSGRGERTGELFF. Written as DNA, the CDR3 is TGTGCCAGCAGCTCCGGTCGGGGGGAGAGGACCGGGGAGCTGTTTTTT.

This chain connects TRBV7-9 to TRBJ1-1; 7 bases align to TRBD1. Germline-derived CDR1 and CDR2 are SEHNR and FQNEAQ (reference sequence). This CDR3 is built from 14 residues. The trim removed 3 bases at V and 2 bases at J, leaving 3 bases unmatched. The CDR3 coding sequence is TGTGCCAGCAGCTTGGGACAGATAAACACTGAAGCTTTCTTT. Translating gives CASSLGQINTEAFF.

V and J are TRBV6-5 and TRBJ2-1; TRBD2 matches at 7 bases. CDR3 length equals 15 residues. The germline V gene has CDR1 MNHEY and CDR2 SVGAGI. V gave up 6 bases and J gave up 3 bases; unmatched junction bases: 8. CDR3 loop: CASRLTSDNYNEQFF. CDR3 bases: TGTGCCAGCAGACTCACTAGCGACAACTACAATGAGCAGTTCTTC.

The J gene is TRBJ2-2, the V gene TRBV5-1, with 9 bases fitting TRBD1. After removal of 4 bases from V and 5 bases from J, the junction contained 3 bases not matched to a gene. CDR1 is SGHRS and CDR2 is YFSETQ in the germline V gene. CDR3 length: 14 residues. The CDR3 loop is CASSGTGSTGELFF. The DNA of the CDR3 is TGCGCCAGCAGCGGGACAGGGTCGACCGGGGAGCTGTTTTTT.

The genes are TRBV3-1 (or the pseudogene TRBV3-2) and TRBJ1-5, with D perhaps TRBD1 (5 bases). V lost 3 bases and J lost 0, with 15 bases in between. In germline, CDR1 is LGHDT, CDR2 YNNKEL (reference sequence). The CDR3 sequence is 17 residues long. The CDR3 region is CASSQSGGVFSNQPQHF. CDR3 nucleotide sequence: TGTGCCAGCAGCCAGTCTGGGGGGGTTTTTAGCAATCAGCCCCAGCATTTT.

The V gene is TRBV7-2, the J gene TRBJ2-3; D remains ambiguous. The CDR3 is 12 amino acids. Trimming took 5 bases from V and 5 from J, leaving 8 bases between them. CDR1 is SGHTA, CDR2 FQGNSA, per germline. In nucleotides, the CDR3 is TGTGCCAGCAGCCCCCAGGTAGATACGCAGTATTTT. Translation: CASSPQVDTQYF.

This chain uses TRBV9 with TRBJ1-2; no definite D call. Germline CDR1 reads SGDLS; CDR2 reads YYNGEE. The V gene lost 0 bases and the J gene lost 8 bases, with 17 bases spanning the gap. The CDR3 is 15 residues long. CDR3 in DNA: TGTGCCAGCAGCGTAGTAGCCCGCGATGCTATGGGCTACACCTTC. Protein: CASSVVARDAMGYTF.

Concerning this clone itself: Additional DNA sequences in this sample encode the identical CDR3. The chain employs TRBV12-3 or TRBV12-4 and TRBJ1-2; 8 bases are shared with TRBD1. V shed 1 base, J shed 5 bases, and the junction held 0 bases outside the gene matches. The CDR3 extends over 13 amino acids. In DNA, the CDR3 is TGTGCCAGCAGTTTAGACAGGGGGTATGGCTACACCTTC. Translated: CASSLDRGYGYTF.

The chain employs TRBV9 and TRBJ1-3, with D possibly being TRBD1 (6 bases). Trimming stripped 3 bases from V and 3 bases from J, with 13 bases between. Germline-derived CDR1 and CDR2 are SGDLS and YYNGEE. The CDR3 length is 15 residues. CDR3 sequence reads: CASSEQGLGGNTIYF. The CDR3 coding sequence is TGTGCCAGCAGCGAACAGGGTTTGGGTGGAAACACCATATATTTT.

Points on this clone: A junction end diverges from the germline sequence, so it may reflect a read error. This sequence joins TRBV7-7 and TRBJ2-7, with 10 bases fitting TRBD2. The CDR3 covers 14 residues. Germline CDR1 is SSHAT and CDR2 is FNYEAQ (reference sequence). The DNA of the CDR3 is TGTGCTAGCAGCCCCGGGACTAGCGAAGGCGAGCAGTACTTC. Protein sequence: CASSPGTSEGEQYF.

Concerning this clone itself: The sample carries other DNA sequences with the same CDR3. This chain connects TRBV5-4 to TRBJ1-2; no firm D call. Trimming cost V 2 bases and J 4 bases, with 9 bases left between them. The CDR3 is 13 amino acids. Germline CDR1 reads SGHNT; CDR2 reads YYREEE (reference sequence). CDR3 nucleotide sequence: TGTGCCAGCAGCTTAAGTAGTGGCTATGGCTACACCTTC. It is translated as CASSLSSGYGYTF.

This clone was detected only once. The CDR3: CATSAGLAGVGTDTQYF. CDR3 DNA sequence: TGTGCCACCAGCGCGGGACTAGCGGGAGTCGGGACAGATACGCAGTATTTT. The chain uses TRBV15 and TRBJ2-3; 14 bases map to TRBD2. The V gene's germline CDR1 is LNHNV and CDR2 YYDKDF (reference sequence). With 5 bases clipped from V and 3 bases from J, the junction kept 7 bases outside the gene matches. The length of the CDR3 is 17 residues.

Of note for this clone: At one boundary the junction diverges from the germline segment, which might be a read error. The CDR3 DNA is TGTGCCAGCAGCGAGGACAGGGTCCCTACCTTC. As protein: CASSEDRVPTF. The gene calls are TRBV7-2 and TRBJ2-7, with 8 bases lining up with TRBD1. The germline gives CDR1 SGHTA, CDR2 FQGNSA. This CDR3 has 11 residues.

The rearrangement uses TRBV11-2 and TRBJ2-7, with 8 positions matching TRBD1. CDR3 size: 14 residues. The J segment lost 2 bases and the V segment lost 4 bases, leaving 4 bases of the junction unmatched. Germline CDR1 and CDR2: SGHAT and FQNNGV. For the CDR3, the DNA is TGTGCCAGCAGCTCAAACAGGGGGACCTACGAGCAGTACTTC. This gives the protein CASSSNRGTYEQYF.

For the CDR3, the DNA is TGCGCCAGCAGTACGACCGGGGCTAGCGGCACCGGGGAGCTGTTTTTT. The encoded protein is CASSTTGASGTGELFF. The chain couples TRBV5-1 to TRBJ2-2; 7 bases are shared with TRBD2. The CDR3 is 16 residues long. With 5 bases clipped from V and 4 bases from J, the junction kept 11 bases outside the gene matches. Germline V lookup: CDR1 SGHRS, CDR2 YFSETQ.

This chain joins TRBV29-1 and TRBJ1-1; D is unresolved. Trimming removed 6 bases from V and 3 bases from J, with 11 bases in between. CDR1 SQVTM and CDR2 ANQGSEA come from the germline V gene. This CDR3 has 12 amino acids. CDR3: CSVDGVYTEAFF. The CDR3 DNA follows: TGCAGCGTCGACGGGGTGTACACTGAAGCTTTCTTT.

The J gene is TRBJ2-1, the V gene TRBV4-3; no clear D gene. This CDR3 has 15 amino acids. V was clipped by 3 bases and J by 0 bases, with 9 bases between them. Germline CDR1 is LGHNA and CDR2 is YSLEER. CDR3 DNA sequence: TGCGCCAGCAGCCACGACAAGAGCTCCTACAATGAGCAGTTCTTC. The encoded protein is CASSHDKSSYNEQFF.